This TCR beta chain was identified during a study of cytomegalovirus exposure and HLA in healthy donors. Notes on the study in general: Some highly shared sequence variants likely arose as a pipeline artifact.

With respect to this clone: Its antigen is undetermined.

Primers for the PCR totalled 60 Vbeta and 13 Jbeta. Method: immunoSEQ multiplex PCR; TCRdb's copy keeps in-frame clones and lacks some. The sample shows under 200,000 clones, roughly 74% of them seen only once. V lost 2 bases, J lost 7 bases, and 9 bases stayed unmatched. The V gene's germline CDR1 is PRHDT and CDR2 FYEKMQ (reference sequence). The CDR3 spans 16 residues. This rearrangement joins TRBV13 to TRBJ2-1, with TRBD2 identical over 9 bases. This TCR came from a woman in her twenties or thirties in good health and CMV-seropositive. The sample consisted of PBMCs. DNA for the CDR3: TGTGCCAGCAGCTTACCTCGATTAGCGGGAGTGAATGAGCAGTTCTTC. It translates to CASSLPRLAGVNEQFF. The whole variable domain, remainder taken from reference TRBV13 and TRBJ2-1, is AAGVIQSPRHLIKEKRETATLKCYPIPRHDTVYWYQQGPGQDPQFLISFYEKMQSDKGSIPDRFSAQQFSDYHSELNMSSLELGDSALYFCASSLPRLAGVNEQFFGPGTRLTVL.